Below, 25 T cell receptor beta chains from the same sample are listed, as sequenced in a study of T-cell reconstitution after alpha-beta-depleted transplantation in children. TCRbeta library construction was performed incorporating unique molecular identifiers. In TCRdb, the PCR reads were re-called with MiXCR into one record per CDR3 protein. This table holds 200,000 to 250,000 distinct CDR3 sequences, roughly 8% found once. Sequenced here: PBMCs, mostly from graft donor cells, sampled 180 days after TCRalphabeta/CD19-depleted stem cell transplant. The receptors shown here come from a male patient younger than 18 who had a stem cell transplant for acute lymphoblastic leukemia, so the T cells may come from the graft donor.

In this sample, this clonotype turned up many times. This chain uses TRBV25-1 with TRBJ1-2; the D is unclear. The germline V gene encodes CDR1 MGHDK and CDR2 SYGVNS. With 1 base removed from V and 3 bases from J, the gap between germline ends came to 21 bases. The CDR3 runs to 18 residues. The CDR3 coding sequence is TGTGCCAGCAGTGAATTTGCCGGCCCGGGGAACGTTTACTATGGCTACACCTTC. Encoded protein: CASSEFAGPGNVYYGYTF.

This clonotype was counted many times. This chain connects TRBV18 to TRBJ2-5; 8 positions match TRBD1. The germline gives CDR1 KGHSH, CDR2 LQKENI. This CDR3 has 15 residues. With 2 bases clipped from V and 4 bases from J, the junction kept 6 bases outside the gene matches. CDR3 protein: CASSPSRGLPETQYF. CDR3 coding DNA: TGTGCCAGCTCACCATCCAGGGGGCTCCCAGAGACCCAGTACTTC. The full variable domain, with the rest looked up from reference TRBV18 and TRBJ2-5, is NAGVMQNPRHLVRRRGQEARLRCSPMKGHSHVYWYRQLPEEGLKFMVYLQKENIIDESGMPKERFSAEFPKEGPSILRIQQVVRGDSAAYFCASSPSRGLPETQYFGPGTRLLVL.

A few counts support this clonotype. This chain connects TRBV5-6 to TRBJ2-1; weak D call: TRBD1 (6 bases). There are 14 residues in the CDR3. V was clipped by 4 bases and J by 2 bases, with 10 bases between them. CDR1 and CDR2 (germline): SGHDT, YYEEEE. The CDR3: CASSPGHPYNEQFF. The CDR3 DNA reads TGTGCCAGCAGCCCGGGACACCCCTACAATGAGCAGTTCTTC. The full variable domain, with the rest looked up from reference TRBV5-6 and TRBJ2-1, is DAGVTQSPTHLIKTRGQQVTLRCSPKSGHDTVSWYQQALGQGPQFIFQYYEEEERQRGNFPDRFSGHQFPNYSSELNVNALLLGDSALYLCASSPGHPYNEQFFGPGTRLTVL.

With regard to this clonotype: This may stem from a read error, because a much larger clone lies one nucleotide away. DNA of the CDR3: TGTGCCAGCGGGGGCAGGGGCGTCGGTAATGTAAAACTGTTTTTT. It codes for CASGGRGVGNVKLFF. The chain has TRBV11-2 and TRBJ1-4, with D maybe TRBD1 (6 bases). The CDR3 is 15 residues long. Germline CDR1 and CDR2: SGHAT and FQNNGV.

This clonotype was counted many times. This chain connects TRBV7-3 to TRBJ2-1, with TRBD1 matching 8 bases. V dropped 8 bases and J dropped 9; count of bases not matched to a gene: 9. There are 13 residues in the CDR3. The V gene's germline CDR1 is SGHTA and CDR2 FQGTGA. CDR3 loop: CASGPTGAGEQFF. For the CDR3, the DNA is TGTGCCAGCGGGCCGACAGGGGCGGGTGAGCAGTTCTTC.

As for this clonotype: Since a much larger clone is just one base distant, this may be a read error. This chain uses TRBV11-1 with TRBJ2-7; TRBD1 agrees at 9 bases. The CDR3 has 13 amino acids. Per germline, CDR1 SGHAT and CDR2 FQDESV (reference sequence). The V gene end was trimmed by 8 bases and the J gene end by 2 bases; junction bases not matched to a gene: 4. The CDR3 region has the DNA TGTGCCAGCGGCTGGACAGGGGCCTACGAGCAGTACTTC. Its protein product is CASGWTGAYEQYF.

This clonotype was observed at least ten times. The V and J genes are TRBV5-1 and TRBJ2-3; 10 positions match TRBD2. The germline V gene has CDR1 SGHRS and CDR2 YFSETQ. The CDR3 runs 18 residues. J gave up 3 bases and V 0 bases, and 10 bases lay outside the gene matches. CDR3 nucleotides: TGCGCCAGCAGCTTGGAGCCTAGCGGGGGCGCGGGGACAGATACGCAGTATTTT. As protein: CASSLEPSGGAGTDTQYF. Using reference TRBV5-1 and TRBJ2-3 for the parts outside the CDR3, the full variable domain is KAGVTQTPRYLIKTRGQQVTLSCSPISGHRSVSWYQQTPGQGLQFLFEYFSETQRNKGNFPGRFSGRQFSNSRSEMNVSTLELGDSALYLCASSLEPSGGAGTDTQYFGPGTRLTVL.

This clonotype was seen at least ten times. The V gene is TRBV12-3 or TRBV12-4, the J gene TRBJ2-1; 13 positions match TRBD2. This CDR3 is 19 amino acids long. The junction had 10 bases not matched to a gene; V was cut back by 5 bases and J by 0 bases. The CDR3 loop reads CASSVQGLAGVRSYNEQFF. Written as DNA, the CDR3 is TGTGCCAGCAGTGTTCAAGGACTAGCGGGGGTCCGCTCCTACAATGAGCAGTTCTTC.

This clonotype appeared a few times. The chain joins TRBV18 to TRBJ1-1; D remains unclear. Looked up from germline, CDR1 is KGHSH and CDR2 is LQKENI. The CDR3 is 13 amino acids. V gave up 0 bases and J gave up 2 bases, with 4 bases separating them. This CDR3 reads CASSPPTNTEAFF. CDR3 sequence (DNA): TGTGCCAGCTCACCACCGACAAACACTGAAGCTTTCTTT.

There are many counts of this clonotype. The chain uses TRBV20-1 and TRBJ1-5; possibly TRBD1 for D (6 bases). Trimming pared 2 bases from V and 4 bases from J, leaving 18 bases between. The germline CDR1 and CDR2 sequences are DFQATT and SNEGSKA (reference sequence). The CDR3 length is 16 residues. CDR3 residues: CSARPTGASLNQPQHF. The CDR3 DNA reads as TGCAGTGCTAGACCCACGGGGGCCTCTTTAAATCAGCCCCAGCATTTT.

V and J are TRBV7-6 and TRBJ2-1; 15 bases map to TRBD2. Germline CDR1 SGHVS, CDR2 FNYEAQ. V was clipped by 5 bases and J by 7 bases; unmatched bases: 15. CDR3 size: 19 residues. CDR3 nucleotides: TGTGCCAGCAGCGTCGGGACAGGGTTTGGGACTAGCGGGAGGAATGAGCAGTTCTTC. Translating it yields CASSVGTGFGTSGRNEQFF.

This clonotype was found many times. This sequence joins TRBV9 and TRBJ2-1, with D uncertain. CDR1 and CDR2 from the germline V gene are SGDLS and YYNGEE. The length of the CDR3 is 12 residues. Between the trimmed V and J ends, which lost 0 bases and 8 bases, there was a span of 6 bases. This chain's CDR3 is CASSVARDEQFF. The CDR3 DNA reads as TGTGCCAGCAGCGTAGCTAGGGATGAGCAGTTCTTC.

This clonotype was found many times. The chain joins TRBV12-3 or TRBV12-4 to TRBJ2-7, with D hard to call. Trimming pared 5 bases from V and 2 bases from J, leaving 10 bases between. CDR3 length: 13 residues. The CDR3 reads CASSPGVAYEQYF. In nucleotides, the CDR3 is TGTGCCAGCAGTCCTGGGGTTGCCTACGAGCAGTACTTC.

There are many counts of this clonotype. This chain uses TRBV12-3 or TRBV12-4 with TRBJ2-7, with a tentative D call TRBD2 (6 bases). Trimming left V 6 bases short and J 0 bases short, with 12 bases between. The CDR3 loop spans 14 amino acids. CDR3 sequence: CASRRGTDSYEQYF. In DNA, the CDR3 is TGTGCCAGCAGACGGGGGACGGACTCCTACGAGCAGTACTTC.

This clonotype showed up many times. The chain carries TRBV20-1 and TRBJ2-3; tentative D call: TRBD2 (6 bases). This CDR3 has 14 amino acids. With 6 bases removed from V and 1 base from J, the gap between germline ends came to 14 bases. Germline V gene lookup returns CDR1 DFQATT and CDR2 SNEGSKA (reference sequence). For the CDR3, the DNA is TGCAGTGCCGTAACGGGAGTAGGCACAGATACGCAGTATTTT. Translation gives CSAVTGVGTDTQYF.

This clonotype was found many times. This rearrangement joins TRBV7-9 to TRBJ2-5; D perhaps matches TRBD1 (6 bases). The germline V gene encodes CDR1 SEHNR and CDR2 FQNEAQ (reference sequence). The V and J ends lost 4 bases and 4 bases respectively, with 16 bases between them. The CDR3 covers 15 residues. CDR3 sequence: CASSSTQGWGETQYF. The CDR3 DNA follows: TGTGCCAGCAGCTCCACTCAGGGGTGGGGAGAGACCCAGTACTTC.

The sample holds many counts of this clonotype. V is TRBV9 and J is TRBJ2-1; 9 nucleotides match TRBD1. J lost 3 bases, V lost 3 bases, and 4 bases had no gene match. Germline values: CDR1 SGDLS, CDR2 YYNGEE. This CDR3 is built from 15 residues. This CDR3 is CASSGRDRVYNEQFF. In DNA form, the CDR3 reads TGTGCCAGCAGCGGTAGGGACAGGGTCTACAATGAGCAGTTCTTC.

This clonotype showed up many times. This chain links TRBV11-2 with TRBJ2-7, with 8 bases identical to TRBD2. Per germline, CDR1 SGHAT and CDR2 FQNNGV. V dropped 3 bases and J dropped 4; count of bases not matched to a gene: 5. This CDR3 contains 14 residues. CDR3 sequence reads: CASSLSGSGYEQYF. CDR3 coding DNA: TGTGCCAGCAGCTTGAGCGGGAGTGGGTACGAGCAGTACTTC.

This clonotype showed up many times. V is TRBV7-2 and J is TRBJ2-7; 7 positions match TRBD2. Germline-derived CDR1 and CDR2 are SGHTA and FQGNSA. The V segment lost 5 bases and the J segment 6 bases; nucleotides outside the gene matches: 13. The CDR3 is 15 amino acids. In nucleotides, the CDR3 is TGTGCCAGCAGCCCTGAGGCCCTAGCGGTCTCCGAGCAGTACTTC. Translated: CASSPEALAVSEQYF.

To note about this clonotype: It may be a read error: a sequence one base away is much more abundant. The genes are TRBV28 and TRBJ2-2; D is unclear. The CDR3 is 13 residues long. Trimming cost V 4 bases and J 7 bases, with 10 bases left between them. The germline CDR1 and CDR2 sequences are MDHEN and SYDVKM. In nucleotides, the CDR3 is TGTGCCAGCAGTTCAGAGGCTTTCGGGGAGCTGTTTTTT. As protein: CASSSEAFGELFF.

At least ten counts were recorded for this clonotype. The chain joins TRBV20-1 to TRBJ2-4; D remains ambiguous. Per the germline V gene, CDR1 is DFQATT and CDR2 is SNEGSKA (reference sequence). This CDR3 is 13 amino acids long. The germline V and J ends were trimmed by 6 bases and 0 bases, with 9 bases remaining between them. The CDR3, as DNA: TGCAGTGCAAGCCGGCTAGCCAAAAACATTCAGTACTTC. Its protein is CSASRLAKNIQYF.

This clonotype was seen many times. The V and J genes are TRBV14 and TRBJ2-4; TRBD1 agrees at 8 bases. V shed 5 bases and J 4 bases; nucleotides not matched to a gene: 4. The CDR3 consists of 14 residues. The V gene's germline CDR1 is SGHDN and CDR2 FVKESK. DNA of the CDR3: TGTGCCAGCAGCTCCGGGACAGGAAAAAACATTCAGTACTTC. It is translated as CASSSGTGKNIQYF.

Turning to this clonotype: A read error is possible here, since a much larger clone lies one base away. The rearrangement joins TRBV9 to TRBJ2-1; 7 bases agree with TRBD2. J gave up 5 bases and V 0 bases, and 5 bases lay outside the gene matches. Per germline, CDR1 SGDLS and CDR2 YYNGEE. The CDR3 has 15 residues. The CDR3 nucleotides are TGTGCCAGCAGCGTAGGAAGCGGGGCTAACAATGAGCAGTTCTTC. Translated, it gives CASSVGSGANNEQFF.

This clonotype was counted many times. The chain links TRBV4-2 to TRBJ2-5; 11 bases are a match to TRBD2. The V gene end was trimmed by 1 base and the J gene end by 4 bases; junction bases not matched to a gene: 14. Germline CDR1 reads LGHNA; CDR2 reads YNFKEQ. The CDR3 has 19 residues. The CDR3 sequence is CASSQVGTSGRRWGETQYF. As DNA, the CDR3 is TGTGCCAGCAGCCAAGTCGGAACTAGCGGGAGAAGGTGGGGAGAGACCCAGTACTTC.

The rearrangement links TRBV28 to TRBJ2-1; TRBD2 agrees at 12 bases. CDR1 and CDR2 (germline): MDHEN, SYDVKM. V was clipped by 5 bases and J by 5 bases; unmatched bases: 10. The CDR3 sequence is 17 residues long. Here the CDR3 reads CASSPPSGRGTHNEQFF. The DNA for the CDR3 is TGTGCCAGCAGTCCCCCTAGCGGGAGGGGGACCCACAATGAGCAGTTCTTC.